One and the same sample provided the 31 T cell receptor beta chains below, sequenced in a study of beta chain features in type 1 diabetes (dated by TCRdb to the late 2010s). The paper's findings and limits, for the study overall: In all four CD4+ subsets, TCRB CDR3 length was moderately but significantly shorter in type 1 diabetes patients.

No antigen is known for these receptors. The receptor library was made with the immunoSEQ multiplex PCR assay. The High Capacity cDNA Reverse Transcription Kit was used to reverse transcribe all of the isolated RNA, meaning that expressed TCRB transcripts were what got sequenced. TCRdb retrieved this table from immuneACCESS and kept in-frame rearrangements only. Not all clones are present; in checked studies, unresolved V genes account for under half, and no reason is known for the remainder. The sample includes about 340,000 clones, with roughly 9% observed a single time. The ten biggest clones cover more than 0.8% of the sample. Sequencing was performed on central memory CD4+ T cells from blood. These TCRs come from a young man with type 1 diabetes.

This clone was observed a handful of times. J is TRBJ2-3 and V is TRBV9; TRBD2 agrees at 12 bases. The V and J ends lost 4 bases and 6 bases, in that order; junction bases with no gene match: 9. Germline lookup yields CDR1 SGDLS and CDR2 YYNGEE. The CDR3 covers 16 residues. The chain's CDR3 is CASSPAGTSGWDTQYF. CDR3 nucleotides: TGTGCCAGCAGCCCCGCCGGGACTAGCGGGTGGGATACGCAGTATTTT. Filled out from reference TRBV9 and TRBJ2-3, the complete variable domain reads DSGVTQTPKHLITATGQRVTLRCSPRSGDLSVYWYQQSLDQGLQFLIQYYNGEERAKGNILERFSAQQFPDLHSELNLSSLELGDSALYFCASSPAGTSGWDTQYFGPGTRLTVL.

A note on this clone: The junction does not match germline at one end; this may be a read error. The chain links TRBV5-4 to TRBJ2-4, with 9 bases matching TRBD1. Germline V CDR1 and CDR2: SGHNT, YYREEE (reference sequence). The CDR3 contains 16 residues. The CDR3 sequence is CANSIQGASAKNIQYF. The CDR3 DNA reads as TGTGCCAACAGCATACAGGGGGCGTCAGCCAAAAACATTCAGTACTTC.

The chain combines TRBV29-1 with TRBJ2-5; no reliable D call. CDR3 length equals 14 residues. Trimming took 7 bases from V and 1 from J, leaving 16 bases between them. Looked up from germline, CDR1 is SQVTM and CDR2 is ANQGSEA. Written as DNA, the CDR3 is TGCAGCGCACGCAACCAGTACCCCCAAGAGACCCAGTACTTC. It yields the protein CSARNQYPQETQYF.

The V and J genes are TRBV5-1 and TRBJ1-4, with D tentatively TRBD1 (5 bases). CDR3 length: 14 amino acids. The V gene lost 4 bases and the J gene lost 7 bases, with 14 bases spanning the gap. The germline gives CDR1 SGHRS, CDR2 YFSETQ. CDR3 sequence (DNA): TGCGCCAGCAGCCAGGGAGGATTGAGTGAAAAACTGTTTTTT. Translating it yields CASSQGGLSEKLFF.

This clone has only a few counts. V usage is TRBV6-6 and J usage is TRBJ2-1, with D perhaps being TRBD1 or TRBD2 (5 bases each). V gave up 7 bases and J gave up 8 bases, with 18 bases separating them. The V gene's germline CDR1 is MNHNY and CDR2 SVGAGI (reference sequence). This CDR3 comprises 14 residues. The CDR3 sequence is CASNPIQRGDEQFF. The CDR3 bases are TGTGCCAGCAATCCCATCCAGAGGGGCGATGAGCAGTTCTTC.

The V gene is TRBV4-3, the J gene TRBJ2-1; D may be TRBD1 or TRBD2 (6 bases each). V was shortened by 7 bases and J by 4 bases, with 17 bases between the two germline ends. Germline V gene lookup returns CDR1 LGHNA and CDR2 YSLEER. CDR3 size: 15 residues. CDR3 in DNA: TGCGCCAGCACCCCGAACGGGGGCAGTTACAATGAGCAGTTCTTC. Its translation: CASTPNGGSYNEQFF.

This clone was counted only a few times. This chain uses TRBV7-9 with TRBJ1-1, with 9 positions matching TRBD1. CDR1 and CDR2 from the germline V gene are SEHNR and FQNEAQ (reference sequence). V shed 6 bases and J 1 base; nucleotides not matched to a gene: 3. The CDR3 has 14 residues. As DNA, the CDR3 is TGTGCCAGCAGAAAGGGACAGGGGAACACTGAAGCTTTCTTT. This translates into CASRKGQGNTEAFF.

V gene TRBV4-1 combines with J gene TRBJ1-6; the D is unclear. Germline V CDR1 and CDR2: MGHRA, YSYEKL. Trimming stripped 0 bases from V and 12 bases from J, with 15 bases between. This CDR3 has 15 residues. The CDR3 DNA reads TGCGCCAGCAGCCAAGATGCACGGGTTGGAGAACCCCTCCACTTT. Translation: CASSQDARVGEPLHF.

This rearrangement joins TRBV29-1 to TRBJ2-2; 9 nucleotides agree with TRBD2. This CDR3 region has 15 residues. Germline CDR1 and CDR2: SQVTM and ANQGSEA. Germline trimming cut 3 bases from V and 1 base from J; bases unmatched to any gene: 3. CDR3 residues: CSVDVSGRNTGELFF. CDR3 in DNA: TGCAGCGTTGACGTTAGCGGGAGGAACACCGGGGAGCTGTTTTTT.

This clone was seen a handful of times. The V gene is TRBV19, the J gene TRBJ1-1; maybe TRBD1 (5 bases). Per germline, CDR1 LNHDA and CDR2 SQIVND (reference sequence). This CDR3 spans 14 amino acids. Trimming removed 6 bases from V and 0 bases from J, with 11 bases in between. DNA for the CDR3: TGTGCCAGTAGCCGACAGTTCATGAACACTGAAGCTTTCTTT. It yields the protein CASSRQFMNTEAFF. Complete variable domain (other parts from reference TRBV19 and TRBJ1-1): DGGITQSPKYLFRKEGQNVTLSCEQNLNHDAMYWYRQDPGQGLRLIYYSQIVNDFQKGDIAEGYSVSREKKESFPLTVTSAQKNPTAFYLCASSRQFMNTEAFFGQGTRLTVV.

This clone was observed a handful of times. The rearrangement joins TRBV6-1 to TRBJ2-3; the D gene is possibly TRBD2 (6 bases). Germline CDR1 reads MNHNS; CDR2 reads SASEGT. V was trimmed by 3 bases and J by 2 bases, leaving 9 bases between them. This CDR3 is 14 amino acids long. CDR3 DNA: TGTGCCAGCAGTGATACGGGGGTCACAGATACGCAGTATTTT. The encoded protein is CASSDTGVTDTQYF.

The chain combines TRBV7-2 with TRBJ1-3; D is perhaps TRBD1 (6 bases). Germline V CDR1 and CDR2: SGHTA, FQGNSA. Trimming took 3 bases from V and 0 from J, leaving 9 bases between them. CDR3 length: 15 amino acids. This CDR3 is CASSFGQSSGNTIYF. The CDR3 nucleotides read TGTGCCAGCAGCTTTGGACAGAGCTCTGGAAACACCATATATTTT.

In its sample, this clone was seen a few times. The chain has TRBV2 and TRBJ2-7; D is uncertain. Trimming shortened V by 6 bases and J by 3 bases, and 18 bases separated the two germline ends. CDR1 is SNHLY, CDR2 FYNNEI, per germline. This CDR3 is built from 15 residues. The CDR3 nucleotides read TGTGCCAGCAGGAACATAGCAACGGGCGGCTACGAGCAGTACTTC. It yields the protein CASRNIATGGYEQYF.

This clone was recorded a few times. The chain couples TRBV10-1 to TRBJ1-1, with D perhaps matching TRBD1 (6 bases). V lost 5 bases to trimming and J lost 4 bases, with 11 bases between them. Germline V gene data show CDR1 as WNHNN and CDR2 as SYGVQD (reference sequence). This CDR3 is 13 amino acids long. This CDR3 is CASSPNRVTEAFF. The CDR3, as DNA: TGCGCCAGCAGTCCGAACAGGGTCACTGAAGCTTTCTTT.

The rearrangement links TRBV7-2 to TRBJ2-2; D not certain. The ends were cut back, 4 bases at V and 0 bases at J, with 12 bases in the middle. Germline CDR1 is SGHTA and CDR2 is FQGNSA. The CDR3 loop spans 16 amino acids. The CDR3 DNA sequence: TGTGCCAGCAGCTGGGCAAGCAGAGCGAACACCGGGGAGCTGTTTTTT. Amino acid sequence: CASSWASRANTGELFF. Full variable domain (remainder filled in from reference TRBV7-2 and TRBJ2-2): GAGVSQSPSNKVTEKGKDVELRCDPISGHTALYWYRQSLGQGLEFLIYFQGNSAPDKSGLPSDRFSAERTGGSVSTLTIQRTQQEDSAVYLCASSWASRANTGELFFGEGSRLTVL.

A few counts support this clone. The rearrangement links TRBV30 to TRBJ2-2, with D possibly matching TRBD1 (6 bases). V lost 7 bases, J lost 1 base, and 19 bases lay in between. Germline CDR1 is GTSNPN and CDR2 is SVGIG (reference sequence). This CDR3 comprises 16 residues. CDR3 nucleotide sequence: TGTGCCTCGTCCTGGGGGCCGGGGCGGAACACCGGGGAGCTGTTTTTT. Protein sequence: CASSWGPGRNTGELFF. Supplemented by reference TRBV30 and TRBJ2-2, the full variable domain reads SQTIHQWPATLVQPVGSPLSLECTVEGTSNPNLYWYRQAAGRGLQLLFYSVGIGQISSEVPQNLSASRPQDRQFILSSKKLLLSDSGFYLCASSWGPGRNTGELFFGEGSRLTVL.

The chain employs TRBV11-2 and TRBJ2-2; 9 bases line up with TRBD1. Germline assignment: CDR1 SGHAT and CDR2 FQNNGV. This CDR3 comprises 17 residues. With V trimmed by 5 bases and J by 7 bases, 14 bases remained unmatched. This CDR3 is CASSRAPGTGFLGELFF. CDR3 DNA sequence: TGTGCCAGCAGCCGGGCTCCCGGGACAGGGTTTCTCGGGGAGCTGTTTTTT.

The chain has TRBV18 and TRBJ2-2; 7 nucleotides agree with TRBD1. V lost 1 base and J lost 0; bases outside the gene matches: 5. CDR1 and CDR2 (germline): KGHSH, LQKENI. The CDR3 length is 17 residues. Here the CDR3 reads CASSPRTGTANTGELFF. In nucleotides, the CDR3 is TGTGCCAGCTCACCACGGACCGGGACAGCGAACACCGGGGAGCTGTTTTTT. The complete variable domain, with remaining parts taken from reference TRBV18 and TRBJ2-2, reads NAGVMQNPRHLVRRRGQEARLRCSPMKGHSHVYWYRQLPEEGLKFMVYLQKENIIDESGMPKERFSAEFPKEGPSILRIQQVVRGDSAAYFCASSPRTGTANTGELFFGEGSRLTVL.

This sequence joins TRBV5-4 and TRBJ1-6; TRBD1 might be the D (6 bases). The CDR3 loop spans 12 amino acids. Trimming left V 4 bases short and J 9 bases short, with 8 bases between. Germline V CDR1 and CDR2: SGHNT, YYREEE (reference sequence). The CDR3 spells CASSDRTSPLHF. CDR3 DNA sequence: TGTGCCAGCAGCGACAGGACTTCACCCCTCCACTTT.

This clone was detected a few times. The V and J genes are TRBV5-1 and TRBJ1-1; 9 bases match TRBD1. CDR3 length: 14 residues. Germline loops: CDR1 SGHRS, CDR2 YFSETQ. Trimming at V came to 6 bases and at J to 4 bases, leaving 7 bases not matched to a gene. The DNA for the CDR3 is TGCGCCAGCAACACCGGGACAGGGCGCACTGAAGCTTTCTTT. It specifies CASNTGTGRTEAFF.

This clone appeared a few times. The rearrangement joins TRBV11-2 to TRBJ1-4; 10 nucleotides align to TRBD1. The CDR3 length is 19 residues. V shed 5 bases, J shed 5 bases, and the junction held 17 bases outside the gene matches. Germline assignment: CDR1 SGHAT and CDR2 FQNNGV. CDR3 bases: TGTGCCAGCAGCCCCGCGGTCCCGGGACAGGGGAGTACCAATGAAAAACTGTTTTTT. It codes for CASSPAVPGQGSTNEKLFF.

This sequence joins TRBV10-3 and TRBJ1-1, with D hard to call. Trimming pared 2 bases from V and 1 base from J, leaving 8 bases between. This CDR3 comprises 14 residues. Looked up from germline, CDR1 is ENHRY and CDR2 is SYGVKD. The CDR3 DNA sequence: TGTGCCATCAGTGAGGGTTATGAGAACACTGAAGCTTTCTTT. Residues: CAISEGYENTEAFF.

V usage is TRBV18 and J usage is TRBJ1-6; 7 nucleotides match TRBD1. V dropped 2 bases and J dropped 6; count of bases not matched to a gene: 4. This CDR3 has 15 amino acids. The germline CDR1 and CDR2 sequences are KGHSH and LQKENI. The CDR3 nucleotides read TGTGCCAGCTCACCATCGGGACAGACTAATTCACCCCTCCACTTT. Residues: CASSPSGQTNSPLHF.

The rearrangement uses TRBV7-9 and TRBJ2-3; D ambiguous. CDR3 size: 13 residues. Germline lookup yields CDR1 SEHNR and CDR2 FQNEAQ (reference sequence). Deletions cut 5 bases from V and 2 bases from J, with 8 bases between. CDR3 residues: CASSPEITDTQYF. The CDR3 DNA is TGTGCCAGCAGCCCAGAGATCACAGATACGCAGTATTTT.

On this clone: At one boundary the junction diverges from the germline segment, which might be a read error. This chain uses TRBV20-1 with TRBJ2-7; D remains ambiguous. The germline V gene encodes CDR1 DFQATT and CDR2 SNEGSKA (reference sequence). CDR3 size: 11 residues. This CDR3 is CSARATNPEHF. The CDR3, as DNA: TGCAGTGCTAGAGCTACGAACCCGGAACACTTC.

V and J are TRBV18 and TRBJ1-5; D unresolved. Germline assignment: CDR1 KGHSH and CDR2 LQKENI. Trimming stripped 6 bases from V and 0 bases from J, with 6 bases between. CDR3 length: 13 amino acids. The CDR3 loop reads CASSPSSNQPQHF. The CDR3, as DNA: TGTGCCAGCTCTCCGTCTAGCAATCAGCCCCAGCATTTT.

V gene TRBV6-5 combines with J gene TRBJ1-1, with 7 nucleotides matching TRBD1. From germline, CDR1 is MNHEY and CDR2 SVGAGI. V was pared by 8 bases and J by 5 bases, with 8 bases of the junction left unmatched. The CDR3 length is 13 residues. CDR3 coding DNA: TGTGCCAGCCTAGGAGGGGGCCGGACTGAAGCTTTCTTT. Protein: CASLGGGRTEAFF.

The table lists this clone with a few counts. This chain uses TRBV5-1 with TRBJ2-6; D not resolved. The CDR3 consists of 16 residues. Germline V CDR1 and CDR2: SGHRS, YFSETQ. Between the trimmed V and J ends, which lost 4 bases and 0 bases, there was a span of 11 bases. CDR3 protein: CASSVDANSGANVLTF. In DNA form, the CDR3 reads TGCGCCAGCAGCGTGGACGCAAACTCTGGGGCCAACGTCCTGACTTTC.

J is TRBJ2-5 and V is TRBV7-2, with 10 bases identical to TRBD2. The V gene end was trimmed by 5 bases and the J gene end by 5 bases; junction bases not matched to a gene: 5. The germline CDR1 and CDR2 sequences are SGHTA and FQGNSA. The CDR3 is 14 residues long. The CDR3 region has the DNA TGTGCCAGCAGCACCCGGGGACTAGCGGAGACCCAGTACTTC. Its protein is CASSTRGLAETQYF.

The chain combines TRBV11-2 with TRBJ2-7, with TRBD1 as a possible D gene (6 bases). With 0 bases removed from V and 6 bases from J, the gap between germline ends came to 6 bases. The CDR3 spans 12 residues. Germline V gives CDR1 SGHAT, CDR2 FQNNGV. This chain's CDR3 is CASSLDRGEQYF. CDR3 nucleotide sequence: TGTGCCAGCAGCTTAGACAGGGGCGAGCAGTACTTC.

The sample holds a few counts of this clone. The gene calls are TRBV7-2 and TRBJ1-3; maybe TRBD1 (5 bases). The germline V gene has CDR1 SGHTA and CDR2 FQGNSA. Trimming cost V 0 bases and J 2 bases, with 14 bases left between them. The CDR3 spans 17 residues. The CDR3 loop is CASSLARGVGPGNTIYF. The CDR3 region has the DNA TGTGCCAGCAGCTTAGCGCGGGGGGTTGGGCCTGGAAACACCATATATTTT.